This T cell receptor beta chain is from a study of blood T cell repertoires in COVID-19. Study background: Samples taken during acute and convalescent COVID-19 were collected in the United States, Italy and Spain. In each case, the material was cDNA or gDNA derived from T cells, B-cell-depleted T cells, or PBMCs.

Original handling: Researchers report that nucleated cell counts were estimated from reference gene primer amplification. Assay used: immunoSEQ multiplex PCR; TCRdb lists only in-frame clones, some missing. That table supplies the V and J calls and clone size; D and trimming were determined from the DNA. The sample yields 250,000 to 300,000 clones, approximately 88% seen once. Germline CDR1 and CDR2: MNHEY and SVGAGI. There are 15 residues in the CDR3. The V end lost 0 bases, the J end lost 2 bases, and 10 bases lay between the germline ends. Sequenced sample: peripheral blood. The receptor's source is a woman between 65 and 79 years old with COVID-19, enrolled during active disease. The V call is TRBV6-5, the J call TRBJ2-5; weak D call: TRBD2 (6 bases). CDR3 sequence reads: CASSYSVLAQETQYF. In DNA form, the CDR3 reads TGTGCCAGCAGTTACTCGGTCCTAGCGCAAGAGACCCAGTACTTC.